This TCR beta chain stems from a study of OX40 agonist ivuxolimab in advanced cancers. TCRdb's table, derived via immunoSEQ multiplex PCR, lists solely in-frame clones and lacks some. The sample has 50,000 to 70,000 clones, under 90% seen once. Patients had blood sampled at baseline and again on cycle 4 day 1 and cycle 7 day 1. CDR1 and CDR2 from the germline V gene are LNHDA and SQIVND (reference sequence). CDR3 length equals 14 residues. The V and J ends lost 4 bases and 5 bases respectively, with 11 bases between them. Source: CD4+ or CD8+ T cells sorted from blood, taken in a trial of the OX40 agonist ivuxolimab. The source is an adult with an advanced solid tumor such as melanoma, head and neck, liver or kidney cancer. This chain connects TRBV19 to TRBJ1-4; D unresolved. In nucleotides, the CDR3 is TGTGCCAGTAGTAGTGATGGGGAGAATGAAAAACTGTTTTTT. Protein product: CASSSDGENEKLFF. Using reference TRBV19 and TRBJ1-4 for the parts outside the CDR3, the full variable domain is DGGITQSPKYLFRKEGQNVTLSCEQNLNHDAMYWYRQDPGQGLRLIYYSQIVNDFQKGDIAEGYSVSREKKESFPLTVTSAQKNPTAFYLCASSSDGENEKLFFGSGTQLSVL.